Presented here are 9 T cell receptor beta chains from one specimen sequenced in a study of radiotherapy plus CTLA-4 blockade in lung cancer. Only in-frame clones appear in the TCRdb table, and some are missing; sequencing was by immunoSEQ multiplex PCR. Here the sample spans about 110,000 clones, approximately 80% being singletons. Material: peripheral blood, obtained from a patient treated with radiotherapy plus ipilimumab. These receptors came from a human donor with non-small cell lung cancer that progressed on radiotherapy plus ipilimumab. Some clones in this sample may be carry-over from other donors' samples.

This chain joins TRBV18 and TRBJ1-1, with a tentative D call TRBD1 (5 bases). This CDR3 spans 15 amino acids. Looked up from germline, CDR1 is KGHSH and CDR2 is LQKENI. V was pared by 4 bases and J by 1 base, with 13 bases between. This chain's CDR3 is CASSLELQENTEAFF. CDR3 in DNA: TGTGCCAGCTCACTTGAACTACAGGAGAACACTGAAGCTTTCTTT.

The chain combines TRBV10-3 with TRBJ1-2, with a tentative D call TRBD1 (6 bases). CDR1 and CDR2 from the germline V gene are ENHRY and SYGVKD. The CDR3 loop spans 13 amino acids. Trimming stripped 6 bases from V and 3 bases from J, with 11 bases between. This chain's CDR3 is CAISEGGYYGYTF. In nucleotides, the CDR3 is TGTGCCATCAGCGAAGGGGGATACTATGGCTACACCTTC.

The chain recombines TRBV5-6 with TRBJ1-1; unclear D gene. V was shortened by 2 bases and J by 4 bases, with 12 bases between the two germline ends. This CDR3 contains 14 residues. Germline CDR1 and CDR2: SGHDT and YYEEEE. The CDR3, as DNA: TGTGCCAGCAGCTTTTACACGTGGACCACTGAAGCTTTCTTT. Translation gives CASSFYTWTTEAFF.

This sequence joins TRBV6-1 and TRBJ2-3; D remains ambiguous. V gave up 2 bases and J gave up 5 bases, with 14 bases separating them. CDR3 length equals 15 residues. The germline CDR1 and CDR2 sequences are MNHNS and SASEGT. The DNA for the CDR3 is TGTGCCAGCAGTGAAACGGAATGGAGTCTAGATACGCAGTATTTT. It yields the protein CASSETEWSLDTQYF.

J is TRBJ2-7 and V is TRBV19, with 7 bases matching TRBD2. This CDR3 is 17 amino acids long. The junction had 12 bases not matched to a gene; V was cut back by 3 bases and J by 1 base. Germline loops: CDR1 LNHDA, CDR2 SQIVND (reference sequence). This CDR3 reads CASSMTGGRGRSYEQYF. The CDR3 DNA sequence: TGTGCCAGTAGTATGACGGGGGGAAGAGGGAGGTCCTACGAGCAGTACTTC. The full variable domain, in which reference TRBV19 and TRBJ2-7 provide the parts outside the CDR3, is DGGITQSPKYLFRKEGQNVTLSCEQNLNHDAMYWYRQDPGQGLRLIYYSQIVNDFQKGDIAEGYSVSREKKESFPLTVTSAQKNPTAFYLCASSMTGGRGRSYEQYFGPGTRLTVT.

The rearrangement uses TRBV4-3 and TRBJ2-7, with 9 bases matching TRBD2. CDR1 LGHNA and CDR2 YSLEER come from the germline V gene. The CDR3 loop spans 15 amino acids. V trimming: 4 bases; J trimming: 2 bases; junction bases outside the gene matches: 6. CDR3 loop: CASSRATSGPYEQYF. The CDR3 DNA reads as TGCGCCAGCAGCCGAGCGACTAGCGGACCCTACGAGCAGTACTTC.

This clone was detected only once. The chain carries TRBV4-1 and TRBJ2-2; D gene ambiguous. V lost 1 base and J 5 bases, leaving 5 bases between the germline ends. The CDR3 runs to 13 residues. CDR1 is MGHRA and CDR2 is YSYEKL in the germline V gene. CDR3 in DNA: TGCGCCAGCAGCCAAGTCAGGACCGGGGAGCTGTTTTTT. Residues: CASSQVRTGELFF.

J is TRBJ1-2 and V is TRBV9; D is uncertain. The V gene's germline CDR1 is SGDLS and CDR2 YYNGEE. V lost 2 bases and J lost 3, with 8 bases in between. The CDR3 has 13 residues. CDR3 amino acids: CASSVDSYYGYTF. The CDR3 nucleotides read TGTGCCAGCAGCGTGGACTCTTACTATGGCTACACCTTC.

This chain uses TRBV6-5 with TRBJ2-3; D not certain. This CDR3 is 13 amino acids long. Trimming took 6 bases from V and 0 from J, leaving 7 bases between them. Germline values: CDR1 MNHEY, CDR2 SVGAGI. The CDR3 here is CASRVVSTDTQYF. CDR3 in DNA: TGTGCCAGCAGGGTTGTTAGCACAGATACGCAGTATTTT.